This TCR beta chain was documented in a study of blood T cell repertoires in COVID-19. All enrollees were roughly 18 to 89 years old and from 25 or so US areas. The study assigned cohorts using participant-reported clinical history. The protocol was immunoSEQ multiplex PCR, while the TCRdb copy is restricted to in-frame clones and leaves out a portion. The sample has about 250,000 clones; 88% are singletons. Sequencing was done on a sample of PBMCs or T cells enriched from blood (not recorded which). The sequence was obtained from a woman aged 45-65 years who had recovered from COVID-19.

The CDR3 is CASSLGSSGSYNEQFF. For the CDR3, the DNA is TGTGCCAGCAGCTTAGGGTCTAGCGGGAGCTACAATGAGCAGTTCTTC. This chain links TRBV11-1 with TRBJ2-1; 10 bases are shared with TRBD2. This CDR3 contains 16 residues. V shed 1 base and J 3 bases; nucleotides not matched to a gene: 3. The germline gives CDR1 SGHAT, CDR2 FQDESV (reference sequence).